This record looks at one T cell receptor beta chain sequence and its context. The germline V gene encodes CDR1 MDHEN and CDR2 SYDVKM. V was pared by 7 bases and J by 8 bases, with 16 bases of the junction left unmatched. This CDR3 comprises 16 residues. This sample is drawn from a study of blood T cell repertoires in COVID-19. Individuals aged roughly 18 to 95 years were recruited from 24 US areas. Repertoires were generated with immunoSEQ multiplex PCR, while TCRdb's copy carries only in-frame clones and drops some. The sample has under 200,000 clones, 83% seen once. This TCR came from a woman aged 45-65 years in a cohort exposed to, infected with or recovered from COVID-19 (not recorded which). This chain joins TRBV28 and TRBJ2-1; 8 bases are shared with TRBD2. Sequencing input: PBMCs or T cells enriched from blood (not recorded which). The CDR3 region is CASTNKWKTSDDEQFF. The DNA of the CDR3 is TGTGCCAGCACTAACAAATGGAAGACTAGCGACGATGAGCAGTTCTTC.